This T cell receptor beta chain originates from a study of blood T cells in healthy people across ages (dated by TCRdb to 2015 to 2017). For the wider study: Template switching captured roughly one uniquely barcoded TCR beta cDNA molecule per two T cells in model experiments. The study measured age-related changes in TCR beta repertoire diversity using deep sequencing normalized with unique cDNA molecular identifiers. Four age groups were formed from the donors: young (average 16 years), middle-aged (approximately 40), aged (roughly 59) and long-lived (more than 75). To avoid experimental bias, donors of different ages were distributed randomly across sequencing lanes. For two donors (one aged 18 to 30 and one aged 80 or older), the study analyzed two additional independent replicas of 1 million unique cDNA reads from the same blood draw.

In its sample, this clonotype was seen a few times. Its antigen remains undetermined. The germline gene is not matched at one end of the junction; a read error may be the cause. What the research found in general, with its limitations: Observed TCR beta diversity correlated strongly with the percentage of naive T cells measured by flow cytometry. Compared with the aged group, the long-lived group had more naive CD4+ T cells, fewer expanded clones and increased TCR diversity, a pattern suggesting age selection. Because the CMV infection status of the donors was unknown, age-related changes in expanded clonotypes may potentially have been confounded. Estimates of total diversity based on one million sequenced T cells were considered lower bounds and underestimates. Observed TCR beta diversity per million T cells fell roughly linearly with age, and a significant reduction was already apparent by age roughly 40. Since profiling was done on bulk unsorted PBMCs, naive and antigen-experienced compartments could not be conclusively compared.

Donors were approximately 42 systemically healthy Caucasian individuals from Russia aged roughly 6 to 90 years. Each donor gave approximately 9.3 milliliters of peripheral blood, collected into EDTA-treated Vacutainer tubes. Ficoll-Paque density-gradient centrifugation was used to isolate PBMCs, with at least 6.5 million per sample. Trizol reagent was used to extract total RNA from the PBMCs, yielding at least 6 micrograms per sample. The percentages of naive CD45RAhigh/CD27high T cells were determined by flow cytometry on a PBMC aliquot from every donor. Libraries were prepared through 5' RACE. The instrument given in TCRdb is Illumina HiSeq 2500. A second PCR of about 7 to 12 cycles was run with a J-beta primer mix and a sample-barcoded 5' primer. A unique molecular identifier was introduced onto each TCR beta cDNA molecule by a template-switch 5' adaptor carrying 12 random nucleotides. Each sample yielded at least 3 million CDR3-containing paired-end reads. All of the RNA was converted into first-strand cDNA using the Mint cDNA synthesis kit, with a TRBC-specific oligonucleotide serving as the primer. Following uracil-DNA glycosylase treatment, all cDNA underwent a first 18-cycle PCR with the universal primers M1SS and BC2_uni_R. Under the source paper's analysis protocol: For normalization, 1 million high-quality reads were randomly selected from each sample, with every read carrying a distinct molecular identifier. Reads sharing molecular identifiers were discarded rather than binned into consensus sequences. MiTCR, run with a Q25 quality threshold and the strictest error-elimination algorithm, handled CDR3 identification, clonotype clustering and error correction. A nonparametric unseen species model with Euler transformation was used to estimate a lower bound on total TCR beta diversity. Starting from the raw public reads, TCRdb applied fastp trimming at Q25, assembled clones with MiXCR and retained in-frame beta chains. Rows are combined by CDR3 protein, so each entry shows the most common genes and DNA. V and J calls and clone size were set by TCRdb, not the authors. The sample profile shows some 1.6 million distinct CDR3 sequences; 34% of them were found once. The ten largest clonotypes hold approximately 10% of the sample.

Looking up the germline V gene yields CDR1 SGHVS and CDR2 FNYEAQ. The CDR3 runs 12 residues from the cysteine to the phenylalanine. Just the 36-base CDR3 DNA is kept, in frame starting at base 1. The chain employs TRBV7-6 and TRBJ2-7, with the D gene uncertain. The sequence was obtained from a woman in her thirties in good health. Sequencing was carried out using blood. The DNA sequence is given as TGTGCCAGCAGCTACAGCTCCTACGGGCAGTACTTC. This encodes CASSYSSYGQYF. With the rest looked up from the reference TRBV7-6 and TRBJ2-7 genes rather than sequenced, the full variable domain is GAGVSQSPRYKVTKRGQDVALRCDPISGHVSLYWYRQALGQGPEFLTYFNYEAQQDKSGLPNDRFSAERPEGSISTLTIQRTEQRDSAMYRCASSYSSYGQYFGPGTRLTVT.